The clone carrying this T cell receptor (beta chain) has a single count. Antigen unknown. A read error may account for a junction end that differs from germline. Cultured CD4+ T cells had their DNA profiled by the Oncomine TCR Beta short-read assay. MiXCR was run by TCRdb on the PCR reads, yielding one entry per CDR3 protein. The sample lists about 16,000 distinct CDR3 sequences, 30% to 45% occurring once. The CDR3 has 14 residues. Germline V gives CDR1 LGHNA, CDR2 YNFKEQ. The data stem from a study of vaccination and CD4 T cells after COVID-19. Study summary: Samples after vaccination came a median approximately 70 days past dose two, ranging 14 to 241. From HCoV-229E, HCoV-OC43, HCoV-NL63 and SARS-CoV-2, overlapping spike peptides were used to stimulate the cells.

Stated treatment: approximately 11-day PBMC culture with coronavirus spike peptide pools or control peptides (ViraFEST assay). Peptide-pool expansion of antigen-specific T cells preceded TCR sequencing in ViraFEST. A negative selection step was used to isolate CD4+ T cells once culture had run for 10 to 11 days. The source is a human donor with COVID-19. V usage is TRBV4-2 and J usage is TRBJ1-1; D gene ambiguous. Material for sequencing was cultured CD4+ T cells from blood. The CDR3 protein is CASSPGPANTEVFF. The CDR3 DNA sequence: TGTGCCAGCAGTCCCGGGCCCGCCAACACTGAAGTTTTCTTT.